One and the same sample provided the 18 T cell receptor beta chains below, sequenced in a study of T cells after yellow fever vaccination (dated by TCRdb to between 2017 and 2020). The library was produced with 5' RACE. This sample was sequenced with an Illumina NovaSeq 6000. TCRdb handled the public reads itself, with Q25 trimming in fastp and clone calling in MiXCR, and kept productive beta chains. Every CDR3 protein is listed once, alongside the most common genes and DNA of its rows. The sample data list hundreds of thousands of distinct CDR3 sequences, and about 4% of these were observed just once. The ten largest clones represent around 23% of the sample. In the paper's terms, the treatment or condition label means: live attenuated yellow fever vaccine strain. The sample in question was PBMCs, obtained 5 days after the yellow fever booster vaccination. The receptors come from a man between 18 and 35 years old who received the YFV17D yellow fever vaccine.

This chain joins TRBV5-1 and TRBJ1-5; TRBD1 might be the D (5 bases). With 2 bases removed from V and 5 bases from J, the gap between germline ends came to 8 bases. The CDR3 is 13 residues long. CDR1 and CDR2 from the germline V gene are SGHRS and YFSETQ. CDR3 loop: CASSFSGDQPQHF. For the CDR3, the DNA is TGCGCCAGCAGCTTTTCGGGGGATCAGCCCCAGCATTTT.

In this sample, this clonotype turned up a few times. The CDR3 region has the DNA TGTGCCAGCAGGGCCGGGACAGGTGTCATAGATGAGCAGTTCTTC. This gives the protein CASRAGTGVIDEQFF. This chain connects TRBV6-5 to TRBJ2-1, with 8 positions matching TRBD1. This CDR3 is built from 15 residues. Germline V gene data show CDR1 as MNHEY and CDR2 as SVGAGI. With 6 bases clipped from V and 8 bases from J, the junction kept 12 bases outside the gene matches.

This clonotype has only a few counts. This chain connects TRBV6-6 to TRBJ1-6; D is possibly TRBD1 (6 bases). V was cut by 5 bases and J by 10 bases, with 18 bases left in between. CDR1 and CDR2 (germline): MNHNY, SVGAGI (reference sequence). The length of the CDR3 is 15 residues. CDR3 amino acids: CASSREWGANSPLHF. In DNA, the CDR3 is TGTGCCAGCAGTCGCGAGTGGGGGGCAAACTCACCCCTCCACTTT.

This clonotype was observed a few times. The J gene is TRBJ2-3, the V gene TRBV7-8, with D possibly matching TRBD2 (5 bases). The CDR3 sequence is 15 residues long. CDR1 is SGHVS, CDR2 FQNEAQ, per germline. V shed 2 bases and J shed 1 base, with 10 bases lying between them. For the CDR3, the DNA is TGTGCCAGCAGCTTAACTAGTTTTGGCACAGATACGCAGTATTTT. This translates into CASSLTSFGTDTQYF. Full variable domain (rest looked up from reference TRBV7-8 and TRBJ2-3): GAGVSQSPRYKVAKRGQDVALRCDPISGHVSLFWYQQALGQGPEFLTYFQNEAQLDKSGLPSDRFFAERPEGSVSTLKIQRTQQEDSAVYLCASSLTSFGTDTQYFGPGTRLTVL.

This clonotype was detected a few times. The chain combines TRBV6-5 with TRBJ2-1; a possible D gene is TRBD2 (5 bases). CDR3 length: 16 residues. Trimming removed 0 bases from V and 2 bases from J, with 11 bases in between. The germline gives CDR1 MNHEY, CDR2 SVGAGI. The CDR3, as DNA: TGTGCCAGCAGTTACTCGGGGAGCGGACCCTACAATGAGCAGTTCTTC. Protein product: CASSYSGSGPYNEQFF.

This chain uses TRBV5-1 with TRBJ2-1; 11 nucleotides align to TRBD2. This CDR3 is built from 17 residues. Germline CDR1 reads SGHRS; CDR2 reads YFSETQ. With 3 bases clipped from V and 3 bases from J, the junction kept 8 bases outside the gene matches. This CDR3 reads CASSYGLAGGLYNEQFF. In DNA, the CDR3 is TGCGCCAGCAGCTATGGCCTAGCGGGGGGCCTCTACAATGAGCAGTTCTTC.

This clonotype was seen a few times. Here the CDR3 DNA reads TGTGCCAGCTCACCACGGGCAGCTGGTGACACCATATATTTT. Translation: CASSPRAAGDTIYF. This sequence joins TRBV18 and TRBJ1-3, with D unresolved. The CDR3 is made up of 14 amino acids. Germline V gene lookup returns CDR1 KGHSH and CDR2 LQKENI. The ends were cut back, 1 base at V and 8 bases at J, with 12 bases in the middle.

This rearrangement joins TRBV5-1 to TRBJ2-1, with TRBD2 matching over 13 bases. Per germline, CDR1 SGHRS and CDR2 YFSETQ. Trimming cost V 5 bases and J 8 bases; bases outside gene matches: 7. CDR3 length: 15 residues. CDR3 residues: CASSLRLAGGYEQFF. The CDR3 bases are TGCGCCAGCAGTTTGAGACTAGCGGGGGGTTATGAGCAGTTCTTC.

The rearrangement joins TRBV7-2 to TRBJ2-5; D unresolved. V was cut by 1 base and J by 5 bases, with 14 bases left in between. CDR3 length equals 15 residues. The germline V gene encodes CDR1 SGHTA and CDR2 FQGNSA. The CDR3 nucleotides are TGTGCCAGCAGCTTAGGATTGTTGGGTTTGGAGACCCAGTACTTC. Translating gives CASSLGLLGLETQYF.

The chain is built from TRBV7-2 and TRBJ2-2, with D maybe TRBD2 (5 bases). In germline, CDR1 is SGHTA, CDR2 FQGNSA. The ends were cut back, 3 bases at V and 5 bases at J, with 10 bases in the middle. CDR3 length equals 14 residues. CDR3 protein: CASSLVLETGELFF. The CDR3 DNA is TGTGCCAGCAGCTTGGTACTAGAGACCGGGGAGCTGTTTTTT. The full variable domain, completed using reference TRBV7-2 and TRBJ2-2, is GAGVSQSPSNKVTEKGKDVELRCDPISGHTALYWYRQSLGQGLEFLIYFQGNSAPDKSGLPSDRFSAERTGGSVSTLTIQRTQQEDSAVYLCASSLVLETGELFFGEGSRLTVL.

This clonotype was seen at least ten times. One end of the junction fails to match germline, which may point to a read error. This sequence joins TRBV5-1 and TRBJ2-5, with TRBD2 matching over 11 bases. There are 14 residues in the CDR3. Germline lookup yields CDR1 SGHRS and CDR2 YFSETQ. The CDR3 sequence: CASSLAGGEETQYF. The CDR3 DNA sequence: TGTGCCAGCAGCCTAGCGGGGGGAGAAGAGACCCAGTACTTC.

The table lists this clonotype with many counts. The J gene is TRBJ1-3, the V gene TRBV12-3 or TRBV12-4, with D possibly being TRBD1 (5 bases). This CDR3 is built from 14 residues. Trimming cost V 5 bases and J 9 bases, with 17 bases left between them. CDR3 sequence reads: CASSPGTGFFTIYF. CDR3 DNA sequence: TGTGCCAGCAGTCCCGGGACCGGGTTTTTCACCATATATTTT.

This clonotype was recorded at least ten times. The CDR3 sequence is CASSPPASYEQYF. CDR3 nucleotides: TGTGCCAGCTCACCACCGGCCAGCTACGAGCAGTACTTC. The chain uses TRBV18 and TRBJ2-7; D not certain. CDR1 and CDR2 (germline): KGHSH, LQKENI. CDR3 length: 13 amino acids. V was pared by 0 bases and J by 3 bases, with 6 bases between.

In this sample, this clonotype turned up a few times. This chain joins TRBV19 and TRBJ2-5; 8 bases agree with TRBD2. CDR3 size: 15 residues. V gave up 5 bases and J gave up 1 base; unmatched junction bases: 6. Germline values: CDR1 LNHDA, CDR2 SQIVND (reference sequence). The CDR3 spells CASSPGGGSQETQYF. CDR3 nucleotide sequence: TGTGCCAGTAGTCCCGGGGGGGGCTCCCAAGAGACCCAGTACTTC.

This clonotype came up a few times. The chain couples TRBV6-1 to TRBJ1-1; tentatively, D is TRBD1 (6 bases). Per germline, CDR1 MNHNS and CDR2 SASEGT. CDR3 length: 15 amino acids. V dropped 2 bases and J dropped 6 bases, with 16 bases sitting between them. The CDR3 reads CASSELVRGDAEAFF. In DNA form, the CDR3 reads TGTGCCAGCAGTGAATTGGTGAGGGGGGACGCTGAAGCTTTCTTT.

Note on this clonotype: One end of the junction fails to match germline, which may point to a read error. The rearrangement uses TRBV6-6 and TRBJ2-2, with D possibly matching TRBD1 (6 bases). CDR1 MNHNY and CDR2 SVGAGI come from the germline V gene (reference sequence). This CDR3 contains 16 residues. The CDR3 loop is CASSLGLVRDTWELFF. In DNA, the CDR3 is TGTGCCAGCAGTTTGGGATTAGTTAGGGACACCTGGGAGCTGTTTTTT.

This clonotype was detected many times. The chain has TRBV10-3 and TRBJ2-5; D may be TRBD2 (6 bases). Trimming cost V 6 bases and J 2 bases, with 10 bases left between them. The CDR3 loop spans 13 amino acids. CDR1 and CDR2 (germline): ENHRY, SYGVKD. The CDR3 loop is CAISFSGQETQYF. The CDR3 nucleotides are TGTGCCATCAGCTTTAGCGGTCAAGAGACCCAGTACTTC.

This clonotype showed up many times. The rearrangement uses TRBV12-3 or TRBV12-4 and TRBJ2-2; D is undetermined. The CDR3 is 13 amino acids. V was shortened by 6 bases and J by 2 bases, with 7 bases between the two germline ends. In DNA form, the CDR3 reads TGTGCCAGCAGCCCTGATAACACCGGGGAGCTGTTTTTT. Translated: CASSPDNTGELFF.